Below, one TCR beta chain is given with its context. Its target is unknown. CDR1 is GTSNPN and CDR2 is SVGIG in the germline V gene (reference sequence). This CDR3 contains 14 residues. Trimming stripped 0 bases from V and 4 bases from J, with 10 bases between. The sample belongs to a study of T cell responses to AZD1222 COVID-19 vaccine. General study points: Researchers report vaccine-associated CD4 TCRs spanning spike, with dominance at 160-218 and 743-854. AZD1222 recipients seropositive at baseline numbered only 6 or 7.

Sequenced by immunoSEQ multiplex PCR; TCRdb stores in-frame clones only, minus some. This sample yields about 120,000 clones, of which roughly 88% are seen a single time; roughly 4.3% belongs to the top ten. V gene TRBV30 combines with J gene TRBJ1-5; D unresolved. This TCR was sampled from an adult in good health. The material sequenced was peripheral blood, taken on day 0 of MenACWY control vaccination. The CDR3 region is CAWSVSGGNQPQHF. CDR3 nucleotides: TGTGCCTGGAGTGTATCGGGCGGGAATCAGCCCCAGCATTTT.